The 16 T cell receptor beta chains below were found in one sample sequenced in a study of T cell changes during pregnancy in multiple sclerosis. The assay was immunoSEQ multiplex PCR, and TCRdb's table has in-frame clones only and misses some. The sample includes some 90,000 clones, roughly 89% of them seen just once. The sample here was peripheral blood, taken after pregnancy. The receptors were sampled from a female donor in good health, enrolled as a control in a pregnancy study.

V is TRBV14 and J is TRBJ2-5, with 7 nucleotides matching TRBD1. The length of the CDR3 is 17 residues. CDR1 is SGHDN, CDR2 FVKESK, per germline. V shed 4 bases, J shed 5 bases, and the junction held 16 bases outside the gene matches. The DNA for the CDR3 is TGTGCCAGCAGCCTCTCCGGGACAGTGAGGGGTTGGGAGACCCAGTACTTC. Translated: CASSLSGTVRGWETQYF.

This clone was seen a handful of times. The J gene is TRBJ2-7, the V gene TRBV28; D might be TRBD1 (6 bases). The CDR3 contains 14 residues. Trimming removed 5 bases from V and 5 bases from J, with 16 bases in between. Per the germline V gene, CDR1 is MDHEN and CDR2 is SYDVKM. CDR3 region: CASSPPTGSNEQYF. Written as DNA, the CDR3 is TGTGCCAGCAGTCCCCCCACAGGGAGCAACGAGCAGTACTTC.

This rearrangement joins TRBV7-8 to TRBJ1-1, with D tentatively TRBD1 (5 bases). V was cut by 6 bases and J by 5 bases, with 13 bases left in between. The CDR3 contains 13 residues. Germline V CDR1 and CDR2: SGHVS, FQNEAQ. CDR3 protein: CASSLRDRTEAFF. The DNA for the CDR3 is TGTGCCAGCAGTCTCAGGGATCGAACTGAAGCTTTCTTT. Together with reference TRBV7-8 and TRBJ1-1, the CDR3 gives the full variable domain: GAGVSQSPRYKVAKRGQDVALRCDPISGHVSLFWYQQALGQGPEFLTYFQNEAQLDKSGLPSDRFFAERPEGSVSTLKIQRTQQEDSAVYLCASSLRDRTEAFFGQGTRLTVV.

In its sample, this clone was seen a few times. The rearrangement joins TRBV5-1 to TRBJ1-1; D is undetermined. This CDR3 contains 12 residues. CDR1 is SGHRS and CDR2 is YFSETQ in the germline V gene. V was pared by 4 bases and J by 8 bases, with 12 bases between. This CDR3 reads CASSTRGIEAFF. CDR3 nucleotide sequence: TGCGCCAGCAGCACCCGGGGAATCGAAGCTTTCTTT.

The rearrangement links TRBV9 to TRBJ1-2; TRBD1 matches 7 bases. The CDR3 covers 13 residues. CDR1 is SGDLS, CDR2 YYNGEE, per germline. V trimming: 7 bases; J trimming: 8 bases; junction bases outside the gene matches: 11. The CDR3 bases are TGTGCCAGCTCCGTAGGGGGCGAGGTGGGCTACACCTTC. Translating it yields CASSVGGEVGYTF.

The gene calls are TRBV29-1 and TRBJ2-3; D is undetermined. Trimming cost V 3 bases and J 5 bases, with 12 bases left between them. CDR1 and CDR2 (germline): SQVTM, ANQGSEA. The CDR3 runs 13 residues. The CDR3: CSVENTRGDTQYF. DNA for the CDR3: TGCAGCGTTGAGAACACCCGCGGAGATACGCAGTATTTT.

The rearrangement joins TRBV30 to TRBJ1-1, with a weak D call TRBD1 (6 bases). The germline V and J ends were trimmed by 6 bases and 10 bases, with 12 bases remaining between them. CDR1 GTSNPN and CDR2 SVGIG come from the germline V gene (reference sequence). The CDR3 sequence is 10 residues long. CDR3 sequence: CACFGQPAFF. The CDR3 nucleotides are TGTGCCTGTTTCGGACAGCCAGCTTTCTTT.

This rearrangement joins TRBV29-1 to TRBJ2-1; 7 bases match TRBD1. V lost 4 bases, J lost 10 bases, and 4 bases stayed unmatched. There are 11 residues in the CDR3. Germline V lookup: CDR1 SQVTM, CDR2 ANQGSEA. The CDR3 bases are TGCAGCGTTGGGACGGGACAGGAGCAGTTCTTC. It specifies CSVGTGQEQFF.

Only a few counts were recorded for this clone. The genes are TRBV6-5 and TRBJ1-6; TRBD1 is a possible D gene (5 bases). CDR1 is MNHEY and CDR2 is SVGAGI in the germline V gene. Trimming stripped 4 bases from V and 7 bases from J, with 14 bases between. The CDR3 consists of 15 residues. CDR3 in DNA: TGTGCCAGCAGTTCCCTACAGGTCCCAAATTCACCCCTCCACTTT. It encodes CASSSLQVPNSPLHF.

The V and J genes are TRBV7-9 and TRBJ2-7; D gene uncertain. The V end lost 5 bases, the J end lost 7 bases, and 18 bases lay between the germline ends. The CDR3 sequence is 14 residues long. Germline values: CDR1 SEHNR, CDR2 FQNEAQ (reference sequence). The DNA for the CDR3 is TGTGCCAGCAGCATTATGTCCTTATCCGCGGAGCAGTACTTC. Protein sequence: CASSIMSLSAEQYF.

This chain links TRBV20-1 with TRBJ1-1, with D uncertain. Per germline, CDR1 DFQATT and CDR2 SNEGSKA (reference sequence). V was pared by 3 bases and J by 8 bases, with 10 bases between. The CDR3 spans 11 residues. In DNA, the CDR3 is TGCAGTGCTAGTATCACGGGAGAAGCTTTCTTT. It translates to CSASITGEAFF.

The chain has TRBV18 and TRBJ1-4; D is unresolved. From germline, CDR1 is KGHSH and CDR2 LQKENI. The V gene lost 6 bases and the J gene lost 3 bases, with 8 bases spanning the gap. The CDR3 runs 13 residues. As DNA, the CDR3 is TGTGCCAGCTCTCCTATGGCTAATGAAAAACTGTTTTTT. Protein sequence: CASSPMANEKLFF. The full variable domain, with the rest looked up from reference TRBV18 and TRBJ1-4, is NAGVMQNPRHLVRRRGQEARLRCSPMKGHSHVYWYRQLPEEGLKFMVYLQKENIIDESGMPKERFSAEFPKEGPSILRIQQVVRGDSAAYFCASSPMANEKLFFGSGTQLSVL.

The V call is TRBV4-3, the J call TRBJ1-6; D is possibly TRBD1 (5 bases). With 3 bases removed from V and 7 bases from J, the gap between germline ends came to 13 bases. The CDR3 contains 15 residues. Germline V gives CDR1 LGHNA, CDR2 YSLEER. CDR3 nucleotide sequence: TGCGCCAGCAGCCAGGGACTCACCGAGAATTCACCCCTCCACTTT. Amino acids: CASSQGLTENSPLHF.

The chain has TRBV7-2 and TRBJ2-1; maybe TRBD1 (6 bases). The CDR3 length is 14 residues. CDR1 and CDR2 from the germline V gene are SGHTA and FQGNSA. V gave up 3 bases and J gave up 5 bases, with 11 bases separating them. In nucleotides, the CDR3 is TGTGCCAGCAGCTTCAGGACAGCACACAATGAGCAGTTCTTC. Protein sequence: CASSFRTAHNEQFF.

The table lists this clone with a few counts. This sequence joins TRBV20-1 and TRBJ1-4; a weak D match, TRBD1 (6 bases). This CDR3 spans 11 amino acids. Between the trimmed V and J ends, which lost 5 bases and 7 bases, there was a span of 8 bases. CDR1 and CDR2 (germline): DFQATT, SNEGSKA (reference sequence). The CDR3 reads CSAWTAEKLFF. CDR3 DNA sequence: TGCAGTGCTTGGACAGCTGAAAAACTGTTTTTT.

The CDR3 bases are TGTGCCAGCAGACTCGACAGGGGGAATGAAAAACTGTTTTTT. Its translation is CASRLDRGNEKLFF. V gene TRBV6-1 combines with J gene TRBJ1-4; TRBD1 matches at 9 bases. Germline V gene sequence: CDR1 MNHNS, CDR2 SASEGT. V was pared by 6 bases and J by 5 bases, with 4 bases of the junction left unmatched. The CDR3 has 14 amino acids.